The 5 T cell receptor beta chains listed next were all sequenced from one sample in a study of T cells in Graves' hyperthyroidism and ophthalmopathy. Amplified TCR beta CDR3 regions came from RNA transcripts. In the first-round RT-PCR of the TCR CDR3, the HTBI primer set was used. A single record per CDR3 protein comes from TCRdb applying MiXCR to the multiplex PCR reads. The sample shows approximately 610,000 distinct CDR3 sequences, 16% of them seen only once. The sample taken for sequencing was blood. The source is a woman younger than 30 with Graves' hyperthyroidism.

Only a few counts were recorded for this clonotype. This rearrangement joins TRBV3-1 to TRBJ2-7; 14 bases are shared with TRBD2. Germline loops: CDR1 LGHDT, CDR2 YNNKEL (reference sequence). This CDR3 comprises 20 residues. V trimming: 3 bases; J trimming: 0 bases; junction bases outside the gene matches: 13. The CDR3 loop is CASSHVPGTSGRRSSYEQYF. The CDR3 DNA sequence: TGTGCCAGCAGCCATGTCCCCGGGACTAGCGGGAGACGAAGCTCCTACGAGCAGTACTTC.

On this clonotype itself: A much larger clone lies a single base off, so this may be a read error. V and J are TRBV28 and TRBJ2-3; TRBD2 is a possible D gene (6 bases). In germline, CDR1 is MDHEN, CDR2 SYDVKM. CDR3 length: 16 residues. Between the trimmed V and J ends, which lost 5 bases and 1 base, there was a span of 16 bases. The CDR3 spells CASSESPGEGTDTQYF. DNA of the CDR3: TGTGCCAGCAGTGAGTCTCCGGGAGAAGGCACAGATACGCAGTATTTT.

This clonotype has a count of ten or more. The chain recombines TRBV5-1 with TRBJ2-3; 7 nucleotides align to TRBD2. Trimming at V came to 4 bases and at J to 1 base, leaving 9 bases not matched to a gene. Germline V gene sequence: CDR1 SGHRS, CDR2 YFSETQ. The CDR3 sequence is 16 residues long. CDR3 nucleotide sequence: TGCGCCAGCAGCACCATAGCGGGCGTGCGCACAGATACGCAGTATTTT. Protein sequence: CASSTIAGVRTDTQYF.

To note about this clonotype: One junction end does not reproduce the germline sequence, and a read error may be involved. This rearrangement joins TRBV4-3 to TRBJ1-6; D unresolved. The CDR3 totals 14 residues. Germline V gives CDR1 LGHNA, CDR2 YSLEER. The CDR3 loop reads CASSQTPGNSPPHF. The CDR3 DNA follows: TGCGCCAGCAGCCAGACACCCGGTAATTCACCCCCCCACTTT.

This clonotype was picked up a small number of times. The chain joins TRBV7-8 to TRBJ2-2; D possibly corresponds to TRBD2 (5 bases). Per germline, CDR1 SGHVS and CDR2 FQNEAQ. V shed 6 bases and J shed 6 bases, with 14 bases lying between them. CDR3 length equals 14 residues. The CDR3 is CASSSIASSGELFF. The CDR3 DNA reads TGTGCCAGCAGTTCGATAGCGTCTTCCGGGGAGCTGTTTTTT.